The T cell receptor (beta chain) described here comes from a study of beta chain features in type 1 diabetes (dated by TCRdb to the late 2010s). About the investigation overall: Patients and healthy donors did not differ in mean age, gender distribution, total cell number or subset yield. Across all samples, 107,917,701 sorted cells were examined, and cell number per subset correlated strongly with RNA yield. In the study, recently diagnosed type 1 diabetes patients and matched healthy donors were compared on the TCRB repertoires of their sorted circulating CD4+ T cell subsets. Regulatory and stem cell-like memory subsets were obtained from only 8 patients and about eight healthy donors, while naive and central memory subsets were obtained from all 28 donors. Overall study results and their limits: HLA sub-analyses involved small numbers of individuals, so any influence of HLA type on TCRB rearrangement remained unresolved. Type 1 diabetes patients showed a moderate but significant shortening of TCRB CDR3 length in all four CD4+ subsets. Because cDNA was sequenced instead of genomic DNA, highly expressing activated cells could be over-represented, though the groups showed no difference in activation or CD3 levels. Shorter templates might be favored by PCR, yet because patient and control samples were amplified and corrected together, any such skew would affect both groups equally. Fewer insertions and more nucleotide deletions at VDJ recombination sites were observed in patients with type 1 diabetes, implying thymic rearrangement abnormalities. Naive, central memory and regulatory TCRB repertoires appeared to be more alike among patients than among healthy donors.

Comment on this clone: The antigen this receptor binds is unknown. No quality values exist for individual bases; no much larger clone is one base distant.

All of the isolated RNA was reverse transcribed with the High Capacity cDNA Reverse Transcription Kit, so expressed TCRB transcripts were sequenced. Deep immunoSEQ sequencing was performed on naive, central memory and regulatory T cell samples, with an average of roughly 4 million total reads per sample. After sorted cells were lysed in RLT buffer, RNA was extracted with DNase-treated RNeasy Micro or Mini kits, with the choice depending on cell number. Each cell subset was processed on its own to prevent cross-contamination, while patient and healthy donor samples were processed together. The immunoSEQ multiplex PCR was used to amplify TCRB sequences from cDNA, generating 87-bp fragments that spanned the CDR3 region. Amplicons were sequenced on the Illumina HiSeq platform. The study's own analysis went as follows. Synthetic template baselines were used to correct PCR bias computationally, reads within Hamming distance 2 were collapsed, and singletons that could not be merged were discarded. By aligning reads against IMGT, V, D and J genes, CDR3 length, and insertions or deletions at six rearrangement sites were assigned. Within each subset, clonotype counts were normalized to sorted cell number, and only after that were true diversity and Gini coefficients computed with the tcR R package. The overlap coefficient, calculated on TCRB nucleotide sequences, was used to quantify repertoire sharing. As a proxy for the pre-selection repertoire, out-of-frame TCRB sequences from naive cells were analyzed. Held by TCRdb, this immuneACCESS table contains in-frame sequences only and omits some clones. Under half of the omission traces to an unresolved V gene where checked; the cause of the rest is unknown. V, J and clone size derive from that table, while D and trimming were established from the DNA sequence. The sample profile shows some 250,000 clones; about 15% of them were found once. About 0.019% of the sample is in the top ten clones.

Each donor gave one peripheral blood draw, about 110 mL on average, collected into heparinised tubes. A BD FACSAria II was used to sort naive, central memory, regulatory and stem cell-like memory CD4+ T cells with a panel that included CD45RO, CCR7, CD25, CD127, CD95 and CD27. Purity was above 95% for every sorted population. Right away, PBMCs were isolated by Lymphoprep density gradient centrifugation and were stained directly, with no culture step. Samples were stained and sorted in pairs, with one healthy donor and one patient per experiment, so that batch effects were minimized. The junction carries 14 bases between V and J, which are trimmed by 1 base and 2 bases respectively. The CDR3 covers 16 residues, taking in both the cysteine and the phenylalanine. The kept DNA is CDR3 alone, 48 bases in frame from the first base. Based on the germline V gene, the CDR1 and CDR2 sequences are MGHRA and YSYEKL.

The chain was built from TRBV4-1 and TRBJ2-5, with the D gene not clear enough to name. The origin of this receptor is a man aged 25-45 years with type 1 diabetes. The material sequenced was naive CD4+ T cells from blood. Sample cell subset or site, as interpreted from the label and publication: true naive CD4+ T cells. This receptor has the CDR3 CASSQGPPVVQETQYF. The nucleotide sequence reads as follows: TGCGCCAGCAGCCAAGGTCCCCCAGTCGTTCAAGAGACCCAGTACTTC.